This TCR beta chain was profiled in a study of blood T cell repertoires in COVID-19. Study context: The origin of the acute and convalescent COVID-19 samples was the United States, Italy and Spain.

Trimming left V 1 base short and J 2 bases short, with 9 bases between. From germline, CDR1 is MGHRA and CDR2 YSYEKL. This CDR3 contains 14 residues. Sequenced by immunoSEQ multiplex PCR; TCRdb stores in-frame clones only, minus some. The sample holds approximately 250,000 clones, approximately 90% seen once. This sequence joins TRBV4-1 and TRBJ2-7; D not resolved. This TCR derives from a man between 40 and 49 years old who had been exposed to COVID-19. The sequenced sample consisted of PBMCs or T cells enriched from blood (not recorded which). The CDR3 DNA sequence: TGCGCCAGCAGCCAAGCCCAGGAAGCCTACGAGCAGTACTTC. The encoded protein is CASSQAQEAYEQYF.